The clone carrying this T cell receptor beta chain was observed a few times. This specimen comes from a study of response to subunit inactivated influenza vaccine. TCRdb re-called the RT-PCR reads through MiXCR, storing one row per CDR3 protein. The sample shows about 570,000 distinct CDR3 sequences, 11% of them seen only once. The V gene lost 10 bases and the J gene lost 4 bases, with 16 bases spanning the gap. Germline CDR1 is SEHNR and CDR2 is FQNEAQ (reference sequence). The CDR3 totals 14 residues. The same sample was also used in a study of T cells expressing NK-cell markers. That source adds: The cDNA for TCR beta came from 5'RACE template switching with UMIs. Source material for TCR beta repertoires consisted of sorted CD3+CD56+NKG2C+, CD3+CD56+NKG2C- and CD3+CD56-NKG2C+ T cells. Of eight sequenced donors, seven were HCMV-seropositive and one HCMV-seronegative. Restricting sorting to alpha-beta TCR T cells was achieved in several experiments by an anti-gamma-delta TCR antibody. The CD3+CD56-NKG2C+ fraction of a handful of donors was likewise dominated by these clonotypes.

This chain joins TRBV7-9 and TRBJ2-2; possible D gene TRBD1, 5 bases. The sample consisted of PBMCs from blood, taken on the day of vaccination. This sequence originates from a man aged 45-65 years who received an inactivated influenza vaccine. The CDR3 here is CATESPTGTGELFF. CDR3 bases: TGTGCCACCGAATCCCCAACAGGCACCGGGGAGCTGTTTTTT.